Following are 9 T cell receptor beta chains from one sample sequenced in a study of control samples from healthy donors and cancer patients. The repertoire was sequenced with immunoSEQ multiplex PCR; TCRdb's copy has only in-frame clones and lacks some. This sample has some 130,000 clones, with roughly 92% found just once. The material sequenced was blood. These receptors all stem from a man aged 18 to 29 in good health.

The rearrangement joins TRBV30 to TRBJ1-2, with unresolved D. This CDR3 contains 13 residues. Germline V gene lookup returns CDR1 GTSNPN and CDR2 SVGIG (reference sequence). V shed 4 bases and J shed 0 bases, with 9 bases lying between them. The CDR3: CAWTASANYGYTF. CDR3 nucleotide sequence: TGTGCCTGGACGGCTAGTGCTAACTATGGCTACACCTTC.

V is TRBV3-1 (or the pseudogene TRBV3-2) and J is TRBJ2-7; D is perhaps TRBD2 (7 bases). Germline V gene sequence: CDR1 LGHDT, CDR2 YNNKEL (reference sequence). V lost 4 bases and J lost 5, with 9 bases in between. The CDR3 spans 12 residues. CDR3 DNA: TGTGCCAGCAGCCCGGGGGGCCACGAGCAGTACTTC. It yields the protein CASSPGGHEQYF.

The chain carries TRBV7-2 and TRBJ2-7; 7 bases fit TRBD2. The CDR3 covers 15 residues. Germline V lookup: CDR1 SGHTA, CDR2 FQGNSA. V lost 1 base and J lost 3; bases outside the gene matches: 6. CDR3 region: CASSLGLTGGYEQYF. CDR3 in DNA: TGTGCCAGCAGCTTAGGCCTGACGGGGGGCTACGAGCAGTACTTC.

The chain combines TRBV2 with TRBJ2-2, with D possibly TRBD2 on 5 matching bases. With 8 bases removed from V and 0 bases from J, the gap between germline ends came to 13 bases. CDR1 and CDR2 from the germline V gene are SNHLY and FYNNEI. This CDR3 spans 15 amino acids. CDR3 loop: CASGSETTNTGELFF. The CDR3 DNA reads as TGTGCCAGCGGGAGTGAGACGACGAACACCGGGGAGCTGTTTTTT.

The chain combines TRBV5-1 with TRBJ1-1, with 11 bases aligning to TRBD1. Germline CDR1 and CDR2: SGHRS and YFSETQ. V lost 4 bases and J lost 8; bases outside the gene matches: 4. The CDR3 contains 13 residues. CDR3 loop: CASSVDRGQEAFF. The CDR3 region has the DNA TGCGCCAGCAGCGTGGACAGGGGGCAGGAAGCTTTCTTT.

The chain has TRBV6-1 and TRBJ1-2; tentatively, D is TRBD1 (5 bases). V was cut by 2 bases and J by 4 bases, with 14 bases left in between. CDR3 size: 15 residues. Per germline, CDR1 MNHNS and CDR2 SASEGT. The CDR3 sequence is CASSERSGQTYGYTF. CDR3 sequence (DNA): TGTGCCAGCAGTGAACGCTCGGGGCAGACCTATGGCTACACCTTC.

The chain uses TRBV11-2 and TRBJ2-4, with 9 nucleotides matching TRBD1. The CDR3 covers 16 residues. Trimming removed 1 base from V and 3 bases from J; junction bases left unmatched: 4. Looked up from germline, CDR1 is SGHAT and CDR2 is FQNNGV. CDR3 coding DNA: TGTGCCAGCAGCTTAGGAGGGACAGGGAGCAAAAACATTCAGTACTTC. Its translation is CASSLGGTGSKNIQYF.

The rearrangement links TRBV6-5 to TRBJ1-2, with 7 bases lining up with TRBD1. The CDR3 contains 13 residues. Germline V gene data show CDR1 as MNHEY and CDR2 as SVGAGI. V lost 6 bases to trimming and J lost 4 bases; unmatched junction nucleotides: 5. The CDR3 DNA is TGTGCCAGCAGAGGCAGGGGGATCTATGGCTACACCTTC. Its translation is CASRGRGIYGYTF.

The chain links TRBV30 to TRBJ2-1, with D tentatively TRBD1 or TRBD2 (5 bases each). This CDR3 has 11 amino acids. Germline CDR1 GTSNPN, CDR2 SVGIG (reference sequence). V lost 2 bases to trimming and J lost 12 bases, with 11 bases between them. This CDR3 reads CAWSSGGLQFF. CDR3 sequence (DNA): TGTGCCTGGAGTAGTGGGGGTTTGCAGTTCTTC.